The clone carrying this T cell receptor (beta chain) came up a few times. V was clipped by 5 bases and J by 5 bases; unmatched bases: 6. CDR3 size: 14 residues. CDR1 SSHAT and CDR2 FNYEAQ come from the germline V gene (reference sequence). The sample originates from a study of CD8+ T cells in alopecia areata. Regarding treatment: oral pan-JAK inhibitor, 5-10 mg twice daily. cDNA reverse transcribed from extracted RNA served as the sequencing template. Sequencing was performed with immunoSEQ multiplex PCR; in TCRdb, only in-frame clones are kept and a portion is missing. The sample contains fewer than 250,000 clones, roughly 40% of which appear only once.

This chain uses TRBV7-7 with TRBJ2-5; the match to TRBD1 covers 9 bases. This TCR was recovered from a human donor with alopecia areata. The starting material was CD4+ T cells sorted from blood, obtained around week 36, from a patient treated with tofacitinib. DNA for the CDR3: TGTGCCAGCAGCCCCGGGACAGGGACGGAGACCCAGTACTTC. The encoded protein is CASSPGTGTETQYF.